This TCR beta chain was identified in a study of T-cell memory formation after mild COVID-19. At least ten counts were recorded for this clonotype. No antigen is known for it. Study conclusions and caveats: Contracting clones, day 15 to 85, had balanced CD4/CD8, and later expanders favored CD4+.

TCRdb reprocessed the 5' RACE reads via MiXCR and lists one record per CDR3 protein. The sample consists of tens of thousands of distinct CDR3 sequences, 12% of them appearing once. This CDR3 has 15 amino acids. V lost 4 bases and J lost 3; bases outside the gene matches: 6. The germline V gene has CDR1 KGHSH and CDR2 LQKENI. The sequence was obtained from a man aged 18 to 30 who had mild COVID-19 (a few samples of this study predate the infection). Cell type and time point are not known. The chain couples TRBV18 to TRBJ2-5; TRBD1 agrees at 9 bases. The sequenced sample was PBMCs or a T cell subset sorted from them (not recorded which). The CDR3 loop reads CASSRRTGEEETQYF. The CDR3 coding sequence is TGTGCCAGCTCACGTCGGACAGGGGAGGAAGAGACCCAGTACTTC.